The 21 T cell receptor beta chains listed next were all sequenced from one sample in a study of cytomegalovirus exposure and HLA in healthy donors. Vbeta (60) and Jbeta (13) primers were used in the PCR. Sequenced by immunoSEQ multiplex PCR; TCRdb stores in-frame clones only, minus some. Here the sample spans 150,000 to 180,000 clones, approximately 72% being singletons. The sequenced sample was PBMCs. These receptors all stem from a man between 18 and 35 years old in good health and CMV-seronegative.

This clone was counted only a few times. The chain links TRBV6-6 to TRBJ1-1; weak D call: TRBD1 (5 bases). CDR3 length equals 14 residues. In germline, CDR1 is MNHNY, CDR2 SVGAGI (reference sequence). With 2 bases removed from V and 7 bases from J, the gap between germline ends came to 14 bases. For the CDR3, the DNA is TGTGCCAGCAGTTACGGCGGGGGGAAGAATGAAGCTTTCTTT. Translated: CASSYGGGKNEAFF.

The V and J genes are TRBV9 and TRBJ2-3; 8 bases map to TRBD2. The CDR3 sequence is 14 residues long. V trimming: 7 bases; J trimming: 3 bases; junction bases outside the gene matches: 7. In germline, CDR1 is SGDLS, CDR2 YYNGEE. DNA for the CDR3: TGTGCCAGCGGGCGCGGGGGGCCAACAGATACGCAGTATTTT. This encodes CASGRGGPTDTQYF.

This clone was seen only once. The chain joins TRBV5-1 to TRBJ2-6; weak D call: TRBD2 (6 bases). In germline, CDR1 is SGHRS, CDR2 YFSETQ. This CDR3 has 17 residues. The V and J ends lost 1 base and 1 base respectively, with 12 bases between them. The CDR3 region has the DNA TGCGCCAGCAGCTTGAGGGACTGGATATCTGGGGCCAACGTCCTGACTTTC. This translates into CASSLRDWISGANVLTF.

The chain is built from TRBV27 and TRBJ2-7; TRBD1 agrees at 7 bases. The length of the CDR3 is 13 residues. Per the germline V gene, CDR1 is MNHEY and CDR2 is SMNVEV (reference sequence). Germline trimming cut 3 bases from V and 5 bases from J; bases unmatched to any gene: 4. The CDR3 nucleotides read TGTGCCAGCAGTTTTGACAGGGTCCACGAGCAGTACTTC. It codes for CASSFDRVHEQYF.

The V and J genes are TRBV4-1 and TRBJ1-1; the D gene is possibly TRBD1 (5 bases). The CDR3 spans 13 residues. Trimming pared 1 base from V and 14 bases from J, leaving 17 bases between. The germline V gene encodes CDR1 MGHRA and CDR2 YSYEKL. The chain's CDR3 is CASSQVGGRGTFF. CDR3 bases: TGCGCCAGCAGCCAAGTAGGCGGAAGGGGCACATTCTTT.

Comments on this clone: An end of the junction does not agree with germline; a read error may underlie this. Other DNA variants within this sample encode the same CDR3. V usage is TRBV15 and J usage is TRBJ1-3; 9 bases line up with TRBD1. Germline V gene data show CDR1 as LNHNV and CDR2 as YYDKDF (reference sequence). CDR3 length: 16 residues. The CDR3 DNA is TGTGCCACCAGCCGGGACAGGGCCCTCTCTGGAAACACCATATATTTC. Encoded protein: CATSRDRALSGNTIYF.

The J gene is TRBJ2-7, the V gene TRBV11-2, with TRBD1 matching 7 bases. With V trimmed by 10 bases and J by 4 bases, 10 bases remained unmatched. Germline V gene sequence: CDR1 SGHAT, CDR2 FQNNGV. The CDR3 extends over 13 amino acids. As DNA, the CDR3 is TGTGCCATTCCGGGACAGAGCCTATACGAGCAGTACTTC. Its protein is CAIPGQSLYEQYF. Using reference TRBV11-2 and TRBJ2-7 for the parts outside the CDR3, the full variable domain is EAGVAQSPRYKIIEKRQSVAFWCNPISGHATLYWYQQILGQGPKLLIQFQNNGVVDDSQLPKDRFSAERLKGVDSTLKIQPAKLEDSAVYLCAIPGQSLYEQYFGPGTRLTVT.

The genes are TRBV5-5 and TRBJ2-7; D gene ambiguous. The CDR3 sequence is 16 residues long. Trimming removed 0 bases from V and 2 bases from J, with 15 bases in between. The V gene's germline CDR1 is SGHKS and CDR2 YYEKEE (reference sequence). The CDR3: CASSLVVGAEAYEQYF. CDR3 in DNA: TGTGCCAGCAGCTTGGTGGTCGGTGCAGAGGCCTACGAGCAGTACTTC.

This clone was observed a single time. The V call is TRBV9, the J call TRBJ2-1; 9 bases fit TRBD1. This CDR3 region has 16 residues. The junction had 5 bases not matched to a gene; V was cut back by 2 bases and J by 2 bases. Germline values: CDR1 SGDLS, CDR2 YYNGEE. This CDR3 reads CASSVDRGVAYNEQFF. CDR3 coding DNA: TGTGCCAGCAGCGTGGACAGGGGAGTTGCCTACAATGAGCAGTTCTTC.

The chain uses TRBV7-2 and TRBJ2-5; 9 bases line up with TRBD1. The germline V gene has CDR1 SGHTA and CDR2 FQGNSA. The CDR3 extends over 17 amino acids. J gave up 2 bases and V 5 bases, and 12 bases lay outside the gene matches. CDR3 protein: CASSPTAQGAPQETQYF. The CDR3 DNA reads TGTGCCAGCAGCCCCACCGCACAGGGGGCTCCACAAGAGACCCAGTACTTC.

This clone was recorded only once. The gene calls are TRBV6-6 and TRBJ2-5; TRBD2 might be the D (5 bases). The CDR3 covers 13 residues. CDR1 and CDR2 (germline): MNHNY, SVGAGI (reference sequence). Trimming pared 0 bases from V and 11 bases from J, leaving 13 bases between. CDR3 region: CASSYSVGWEQYF. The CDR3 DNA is TGTGCCAGCAGTTACTCCGTCGGGTGGGAGCAGTACTTC.

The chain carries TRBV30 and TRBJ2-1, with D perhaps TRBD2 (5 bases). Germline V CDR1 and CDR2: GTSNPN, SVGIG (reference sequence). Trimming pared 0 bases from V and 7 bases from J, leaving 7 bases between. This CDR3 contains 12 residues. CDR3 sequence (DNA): TGTGCCTGGAGTGTAACGGGGAATGAGCAGTTCTTC. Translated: CAWSVTGNEQFF.

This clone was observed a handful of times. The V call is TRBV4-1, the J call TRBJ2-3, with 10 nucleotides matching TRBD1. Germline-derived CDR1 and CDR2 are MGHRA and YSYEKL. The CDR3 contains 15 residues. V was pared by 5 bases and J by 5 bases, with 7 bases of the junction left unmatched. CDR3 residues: CASSTRQGAGDTQYF. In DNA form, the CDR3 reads TGCGCCAGCAGCACCCGACAGGGGGCTGGAGATACGCAGTATTTT.

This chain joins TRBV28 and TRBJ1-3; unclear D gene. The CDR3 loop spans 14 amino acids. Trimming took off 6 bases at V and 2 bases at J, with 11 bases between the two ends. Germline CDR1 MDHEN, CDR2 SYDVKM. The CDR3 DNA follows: TGTGCCAGCAGACCCACCGGAGCTGGAAACACCATATATTTT. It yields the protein CASRPTGAGNTIYF.

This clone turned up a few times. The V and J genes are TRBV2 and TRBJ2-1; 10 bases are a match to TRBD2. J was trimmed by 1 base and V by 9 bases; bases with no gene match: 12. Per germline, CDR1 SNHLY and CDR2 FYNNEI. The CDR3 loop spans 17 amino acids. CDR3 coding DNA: TGTGCCAGAGCCGGGACTAGCGAACGACTATCCTACAATGAGCAGTTCTTC. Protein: CARAGTSERLSYNEQFF.

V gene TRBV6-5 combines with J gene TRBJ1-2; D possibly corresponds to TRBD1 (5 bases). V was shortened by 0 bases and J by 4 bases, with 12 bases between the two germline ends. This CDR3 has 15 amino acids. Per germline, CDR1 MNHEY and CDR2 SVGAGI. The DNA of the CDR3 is TGTGCCAGCAGTTACTCGGGGGAGGCCGGCTATGGCTACACCTTC. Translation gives CASSYSGEAGYGYTF.

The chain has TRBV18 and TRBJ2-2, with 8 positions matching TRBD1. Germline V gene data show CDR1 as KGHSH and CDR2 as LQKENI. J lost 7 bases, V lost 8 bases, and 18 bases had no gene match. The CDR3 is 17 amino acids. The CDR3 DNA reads TGTGCCAGCCCACGCCGGGACAGGCTCATCCAGGACGGGGAGCTGTTTTTT. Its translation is CASPRRDRLIQDGELFF.

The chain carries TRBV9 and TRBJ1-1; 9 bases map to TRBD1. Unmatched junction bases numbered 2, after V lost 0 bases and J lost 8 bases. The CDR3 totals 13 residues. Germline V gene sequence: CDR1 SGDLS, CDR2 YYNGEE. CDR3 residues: CASSVVGQGEAFF. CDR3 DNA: TGTGCCAGCAGCGTAGTTGGACAGGGGGAAGCTTTCTTT.

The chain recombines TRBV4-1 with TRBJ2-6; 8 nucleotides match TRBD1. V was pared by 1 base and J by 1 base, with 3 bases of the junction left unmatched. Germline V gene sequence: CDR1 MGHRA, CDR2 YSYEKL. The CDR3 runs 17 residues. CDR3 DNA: TGCGCCAGCAGCCAAGCAAGACAGGGGTCTGGGGCCAACGTCCTGACTTTC. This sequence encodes CASSQARQGSGANVLTF.

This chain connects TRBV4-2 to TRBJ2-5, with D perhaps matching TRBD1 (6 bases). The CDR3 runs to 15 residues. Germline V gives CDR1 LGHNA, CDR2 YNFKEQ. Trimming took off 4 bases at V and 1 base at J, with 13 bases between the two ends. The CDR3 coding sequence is TGTGCCAGCAGCCCCGACGGGGACACCCAAGAGACCCAGTACTTC. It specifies CASSPDGDTQETQYF.

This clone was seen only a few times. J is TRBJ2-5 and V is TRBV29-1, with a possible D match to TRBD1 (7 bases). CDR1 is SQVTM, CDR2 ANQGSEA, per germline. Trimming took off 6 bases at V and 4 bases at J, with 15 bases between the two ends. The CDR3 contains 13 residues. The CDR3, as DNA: TGCAGCGTGCCGGACAGGAGGGGAGAGACCCAGTACTTC. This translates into CSVPDRRGETQYF. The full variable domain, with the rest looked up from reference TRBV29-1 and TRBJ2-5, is SAVISQKPSRDICQRGTSLTIQCQVDSQVTMMFWYRQQPGQSLTLIATANQGSEATYESGFVIDKFPISRPNLTFSTLTVSNMSPEDSSIYLCSVPDRRGETQYFGPGTRLLVL.